These 10 T cell receptor beta chains share one sample of origin, sequenced in a study of blood T cell repertoires in COVID-19. Libraries were prepared by immunoSEQ multiplex PCR; TCRdb keeps only in-frame clonotypes and omits some of them. The data contain some 370,000 clones, roughly 80% of them singletons. Material: PBMCs or T cells enriched from blood (not recorded which). These receptors came from a woman between 45 and 60 years old who had recovered from COVID-19.

The chain combines TRBV30 with TRBJ1-6, with D possibly matching TRBD1 (5 bases). The CDR3 length is 17 residues. Germline V gene data show CDR1 as GTSNPN and CDR2 as SVGIG (reference sequence). The V end was cut by 2 bases, the J end by 4 bases, with 18 bases between. Here the CDR3 reads CAWSIDRGTDYNSPLHF. Written as DNA, the CDR3 is TGTGCCTGGAGTATCGATCGCGGGACGGATTATAATTCACCCCTCCACTTT. The whole variable domain, remainder taken from reference TRBV30 and TRBJ1-6, is SQTIHQWPATLVQPVGSPLSLECTVEGTSNPNLYWYRQAAGRGLQLLFYSVGIGQISSEVPQNLSASRPQDRQFILSSKKLLLSDSGFYLCAWSIDRGTDYNSPLHFGNGTRLTVT.

The V call is TRBV9, the J call TRBJ1-6, with 8 nucleotides matching TRBD1. CDR1 and CDR2 from the germline V gene are SGDLS and YYNGEE. Trimming removed 2 bases from V and 10 bases from J; junction bases left unmatched: 5. The CDR3 length is 14 residues. The CDR3 region is CASSVDRGRSPLHF. The DNA for the CDR3 is TGTGCCAGCAGCGTCGACAGGGGTCGCTCACCCCTCCACTTT.

This chain connects TRBV7-2 to TRBJ2-1, with 7 bases matching TRBD2. The J segment lost 5 bases and the V segment lost 5 bases, leaving 9 bases of the junction unmatched. Germline V gene data show CDR1 as SGHTA and CDR2 as FQGNSA. CDR3 length: 15 amino acids. The DNA of the CDR3 is TGTGCCAGCAGCACGTGGGGGGGTACCGACAATGAGCAGTTCTTC. It encodes CASSTWGGTDNEQFF.

The chain recombines TRBV14 with TRBJ1-6; possibly TRBD1 for D (6 bases). Looked up from germline, CDR1 is SGHDN and CDR2 is FVKESK. V lost 4 bases to trimming and J lost 13 bases, with 20 bases between them. The CDR3 has 15 amino acids. Written as DNA, the CDR3 is TGTGCCAGCAGCCCCTCGGGGGGCGCCCGACCGCCCCTCCACTTT. It translates to CASSPSGGARPPLHF.

The chain uses TRBV19 and TRBJ1-2; D uncertain. This CDR3 spans 12 amino acids. From germline, CDR1 is LNHDA and CDR2 SQIVND (reference sequence). Trimming removed 3 bases from V and 3 bases from J, with 5 bases in between. The CDR3 loop is CASSISDYGYTF. The CDR3 DNA sequence: TGTGCCAGTAGTATTTCGGACTATGGCTACACCTTC.

This clone was detected a few times. This sequence joins TRBV6-2 or TRBV6-3 and TRBJ1-5; 10 positions agree with TRBD1. Germline loops: CDR1 MNHEY, CDR2 SVGEGT. The CDR3 runs 15 residues. The V gene end was trimmed by 6 bases and the J gene end by 5 bases; junction bases not matched to a gene: 7. The CDR3 protein is CASSQPGQGYQPQHF. The CDR3, as DNA: TGTGCCAGCAGCCAACCGGGACAGGGGTATCAGCCCCAGCATTTT.

The chain carries TRBV3-1 (or the pseudogene TRBV3-2) and TRBJ1-4, with D unclear. V was shortened by 2 bases and J by 0 bases, with 10 bases between the two germline ends. The CDR3 is 16 residues long. Germline assignment: CDR1 LGHDT and CDR2 YNNKEL (reference sequence). DNA for the CDR3: TGTGCCAGCAGCCAAACAGACTATGCAACTAATGAAAAACTGTTTTTT. Translating it yields CASSQTDYATNEKLFF.

CDR3 amino acids: CASSFPGNTEAFF. Written as DNA, the CDR3 is TGCGCCAGCAGCTTCCCCGGGAACACTGAAGCTTTCTTT. The chain employs TRBV5-1 and TRBJ1-1; D is ambiguous. V was pared by 2 bases and J by 1 base, with 6 bases between. Germline V gene data show CDR1 as SGHRS and CDR2 as YFSETQ. The CDR3 totals 13 residues.

The rearrangement links TRBV6-2 or TRBV6-3 to TRBJ2-5; weak D call: TRBD2 (5 bases). The V end was cut by 2 bases, the J end by 5 bases, with 15 bases between. The CDR3 loop spans 15 amino acids. Per the germline V gene, CDR1 is MNHEY and CDR2 is SVGEGT. CDR3 sequence (DNA): TGTGCCAGCAGTTACCAAGGAGCGGATGTCGAGACCCAGTACTTC. This gives the protein CASSYQGADVETQYF.

The chain links TRBV27 to TRBJ1-6; D is ambiguous. The V gene lost 5 bases and the J gene lost 6 bases, with 11 bases spanning the gap. CDR3 length: 14 residues. CDR1 is MNHEY, CDR2 SMNVEV, per germline (reference sequence). DNA of the CDR3: TGTGCCAGCAGTGGGCCGAGCGGTAATTCACCCCTCCACTTT. Translation: CASSGPSGNSPLHF.